This T cell receptor (beta chain) was retrieved from a study of blood T cell repertoires in COVID-19. Losses at the gene ends were 3 bases for V and 0 bases for J; bases not matched to a gene: 10. Per germline, CDR1 MGHRA and CDR2 YSYEKL. The CDR3 sequence is 18 residues long. Authors' analysis steps: How many nucleated cells were present was estimated from reference gene primer amplification. Measured with immunoSEQ multiplex PCR; TCRdb has only the in-frame clones, and not every one. The DNA gave D and trimming, while V, J and clone size come from that table. The sample shows 72,000 or so clones, 80% to 85% of them seen only once.

The sequenced sample consisted of peripheral blood. The chain carries TRBV4-1 and TRBJ2-3; 9 positions agree with TRBD2. The clonotype comes from a human donor in a cohort sampled during active COVID-19. CDR3 DNA sequence: TGCGCCAGCAGCCATCTGAGGGCGAGCGGGGGGAGCACAGATACGCAGTATTTT. As protein: CASSHLRASGGSTDTQYF.